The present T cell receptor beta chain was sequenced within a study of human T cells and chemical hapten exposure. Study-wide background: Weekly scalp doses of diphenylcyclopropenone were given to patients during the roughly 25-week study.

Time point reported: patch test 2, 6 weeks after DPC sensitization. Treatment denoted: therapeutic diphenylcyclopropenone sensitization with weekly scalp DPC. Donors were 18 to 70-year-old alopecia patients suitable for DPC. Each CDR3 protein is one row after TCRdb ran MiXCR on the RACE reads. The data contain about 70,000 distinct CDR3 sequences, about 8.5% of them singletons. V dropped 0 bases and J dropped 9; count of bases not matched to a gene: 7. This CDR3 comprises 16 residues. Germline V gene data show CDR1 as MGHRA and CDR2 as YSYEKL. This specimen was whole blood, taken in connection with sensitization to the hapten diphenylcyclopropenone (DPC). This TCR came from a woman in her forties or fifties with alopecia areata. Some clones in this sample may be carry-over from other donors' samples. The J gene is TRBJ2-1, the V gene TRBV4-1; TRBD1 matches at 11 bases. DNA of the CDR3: TGCGCCAGCAGCCAAGAAATCGGACAGGGGGCAGGTGAGCAGTTCTTC. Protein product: CASSQEIGQGAGEQFF.